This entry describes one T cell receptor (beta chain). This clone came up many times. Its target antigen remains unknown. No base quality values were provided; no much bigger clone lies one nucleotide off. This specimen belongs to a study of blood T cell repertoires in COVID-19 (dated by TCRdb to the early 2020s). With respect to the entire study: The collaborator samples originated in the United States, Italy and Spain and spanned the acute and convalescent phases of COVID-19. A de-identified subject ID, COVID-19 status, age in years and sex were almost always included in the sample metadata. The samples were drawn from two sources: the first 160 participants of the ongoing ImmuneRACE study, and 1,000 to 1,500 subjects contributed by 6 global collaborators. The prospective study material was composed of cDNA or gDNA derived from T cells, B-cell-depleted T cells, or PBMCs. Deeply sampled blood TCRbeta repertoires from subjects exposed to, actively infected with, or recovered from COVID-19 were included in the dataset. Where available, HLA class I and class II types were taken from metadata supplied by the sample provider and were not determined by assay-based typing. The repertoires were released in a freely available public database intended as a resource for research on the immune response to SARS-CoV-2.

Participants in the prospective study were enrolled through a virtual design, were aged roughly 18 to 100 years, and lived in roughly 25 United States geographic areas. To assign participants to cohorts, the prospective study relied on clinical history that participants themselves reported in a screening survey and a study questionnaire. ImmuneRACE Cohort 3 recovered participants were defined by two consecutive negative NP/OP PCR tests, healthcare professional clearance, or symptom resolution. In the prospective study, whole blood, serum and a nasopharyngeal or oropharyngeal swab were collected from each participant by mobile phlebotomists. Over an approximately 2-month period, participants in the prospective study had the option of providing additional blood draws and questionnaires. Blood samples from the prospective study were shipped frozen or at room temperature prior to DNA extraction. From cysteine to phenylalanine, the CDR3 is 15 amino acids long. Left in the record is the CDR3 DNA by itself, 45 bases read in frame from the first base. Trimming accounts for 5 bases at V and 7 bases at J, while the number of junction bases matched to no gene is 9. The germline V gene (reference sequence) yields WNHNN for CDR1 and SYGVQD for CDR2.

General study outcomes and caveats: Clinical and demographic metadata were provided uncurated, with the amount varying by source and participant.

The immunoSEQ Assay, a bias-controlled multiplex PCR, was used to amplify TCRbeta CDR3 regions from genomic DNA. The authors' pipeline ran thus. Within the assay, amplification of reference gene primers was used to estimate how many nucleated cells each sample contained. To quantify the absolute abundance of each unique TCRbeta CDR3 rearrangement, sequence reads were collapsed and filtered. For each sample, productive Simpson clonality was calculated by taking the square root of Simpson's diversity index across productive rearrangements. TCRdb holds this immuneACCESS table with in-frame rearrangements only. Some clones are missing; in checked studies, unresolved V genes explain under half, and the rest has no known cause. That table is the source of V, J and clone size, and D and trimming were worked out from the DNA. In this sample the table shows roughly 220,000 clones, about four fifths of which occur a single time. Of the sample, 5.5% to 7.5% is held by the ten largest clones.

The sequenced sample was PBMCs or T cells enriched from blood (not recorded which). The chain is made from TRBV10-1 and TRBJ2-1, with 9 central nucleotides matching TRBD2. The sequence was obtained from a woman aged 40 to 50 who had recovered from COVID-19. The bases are TGCGCCAGCAGTCGTGGTAGCGGGAGTATTAATGAGCAGTTCTTC. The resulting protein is CASSRGSGSINEQFF.